Detailed here is one TCR beta chain. The antigen remains unidentified. The donors were healthy bone marrow donors. The study ran its PCR with 60 Vbeta and 13 Jbeta primers. Method: immunoSEQ multiplex PCR; TCRdb's copy keeps in-frame clones and lacks some. The data show 100,000 to 150,000 clones, with roughly 85% seen just once and 20% held by the top ten. J was trimmed by 3 bases and V by 5 bases; bases with no gene match: 11. This CDR3 spans 16 amino acids. Germline CDR1 reads SGHAT; CDR2 reads FQNNGV. The entry originates in a study of cytomegalovirus exposure and HLA in healthy donors. Notes on the study in general: Near-uniform donor sequencing depth was presumed by presence/absence analyses. When a later analysis compared HLA-associated TCR beta chains with equally common others, the HLA-associated chains turned out to be more clonally expanded and to have lower generation probabilities.

The chain carries TRBV11-2 and TRBJ2-3; 7 bases agree with TRBD2. This receptor was obtained from a man aged 18 to 30 in good health and CMV-seropositive. The sample was PBMCs. Here the CDR3 DNA reads TGTGCCAGCAGCAGCTTAATTTGGGGGGGAACAGATACGCAGTATTTT. This translates into CASSSLIWGGTDTQYF. Combining the CDR3 with reference TRBV11-2 and TRBJ2-3 gives the whole variable domain EAGVAQSPRYKIIEKRQSVAFWCNPISGHATLYWYQQILGQGPKLLIQFQNNGVVDDSQLPKDRFSAERLKGVDSTLKIQPAKLEDSAVYLCASSSLIWGGTDTQYFGPGTRLTVL.